This T cell receptor beta chain was found in a study of control samples from healthy donors and cancer patients. Assay: immunoSEQ multiplex PCR; the TCRdb copy retains only in-frame clones and omits some. There are about 150,000 clones in the sample; around 90% occur only once, and 1.7% lies in the top ten. Only one count was recorded for this clone. The germline CDR1 and CDR2 sequences are SGHAT and FQNNGV. The CDR3 contains 17 residues. Trimming took 0 bases from V and 7 from J, leaving 21 bases between them. The rearrangement joins TRBV11-2 to TRBJ1-2; D is unclear. The clonotype comes from a man younger than 35 in good health. The sequenced material came from blood. The DNA of the CDR3 is TGTGCCAGCAGCTTAGATCTAGGGAGTCAGAGACGGGGTGGCTACACCTTC. Protein product: CASSLDLGSQRRGGYTF.